The T cell receptor (beta chain) under discussion was sequenced for a study of spatial heterogeneity in lung cancer. Study-level information: Every unique TCR and UMI combination, on average, appeared more than ten times in raw reads.

The time point denotes: sample taken at primary tumor resection. Unsorted whole RNA of tumor, nontumor lung or frozen PBMC was sequenced. Many counts were recorded for this clonotype. The germline V gene encodes CDR1 SGHRS and CDR2 YFSETQ. This CDR3 comprises 14 residues. V dropped 4 bases and J dropped 2 bases, with 13 bases sitting between them. TCRdb itself ran the 5' RACE reads through MiXCR, one entry per CDR3 protein. The table lists about 22,000 distinct CDR3 sequences, roughly 4.6% of them singletons. The receptor's source is a male donor with early-stage non-small cell lung cancer. The rearrangement links TRBV5-1 to TRBJ2-7; D is possibly TRBD1 or TRBD2 (5 bases each). Material: PBMCs, obtained at surgery. For the CDR3, the DNA is TGCGCCAGCAGCCTCGGGACGGCGCCCTACGAGCAGTACTTC. It is translated as CASSLGTAPYEQYF.